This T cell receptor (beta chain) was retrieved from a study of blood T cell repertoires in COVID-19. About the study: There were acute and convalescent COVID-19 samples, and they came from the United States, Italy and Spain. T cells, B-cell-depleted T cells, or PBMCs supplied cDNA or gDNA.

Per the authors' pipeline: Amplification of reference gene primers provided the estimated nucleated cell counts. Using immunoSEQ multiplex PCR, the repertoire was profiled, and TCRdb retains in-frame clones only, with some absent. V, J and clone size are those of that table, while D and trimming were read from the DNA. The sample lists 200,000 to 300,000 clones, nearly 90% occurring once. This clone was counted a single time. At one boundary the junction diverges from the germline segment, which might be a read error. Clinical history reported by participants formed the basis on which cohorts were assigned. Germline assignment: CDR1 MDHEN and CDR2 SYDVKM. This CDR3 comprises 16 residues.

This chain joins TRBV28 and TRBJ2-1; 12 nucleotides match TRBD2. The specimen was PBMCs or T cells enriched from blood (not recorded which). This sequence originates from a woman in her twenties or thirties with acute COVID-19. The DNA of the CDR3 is TGTGCCAGCAGTTTAGCCCCTCGACTAGCGGGGGCAGGAGGGGTCTTC. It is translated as CASSLAPRLAGAGGVF.